This paragraph covers one T cell receptor (beta chain) sequence. This entry comes from a study of shared clonotypes between healthy human individuals. Turning to the study itself: For every donor, three CD4 naive, three CD4 memory, two CD8 naive and one CD8 memory plates were used.

Naive CD8 cells lacked CD45RO and underwent positive selection for CCR7, leaving out terminally differentiated effector memory CD45RA+ cells. Sequenced by immunoSEQ multiplex PCR; TCRdb stores in-frame clones only, minus some. The table includes under 1 million clones, roughly 96% detected once. Germline loops: CDR1 SGHVS, CDR2 FQNEAQ. The CDR3 is 14 amino acids. V was trimmed by 5 bases and J by 0 bases, leaving 10 bases between them. This sequence originates from a man aged 25-40 years in good health. This sequence joins TRBV7-8 and TRBJ1-1; the D is unclear. Sequences were obtained from naive CD8+ T cells sorted from blood. The DNA for the CDR3 is TGTGCCAGCAGCCGCGGGCGCATGAACACTGAAGCTTTCTTT. Translating gives CASSRGRMNTEAFF.